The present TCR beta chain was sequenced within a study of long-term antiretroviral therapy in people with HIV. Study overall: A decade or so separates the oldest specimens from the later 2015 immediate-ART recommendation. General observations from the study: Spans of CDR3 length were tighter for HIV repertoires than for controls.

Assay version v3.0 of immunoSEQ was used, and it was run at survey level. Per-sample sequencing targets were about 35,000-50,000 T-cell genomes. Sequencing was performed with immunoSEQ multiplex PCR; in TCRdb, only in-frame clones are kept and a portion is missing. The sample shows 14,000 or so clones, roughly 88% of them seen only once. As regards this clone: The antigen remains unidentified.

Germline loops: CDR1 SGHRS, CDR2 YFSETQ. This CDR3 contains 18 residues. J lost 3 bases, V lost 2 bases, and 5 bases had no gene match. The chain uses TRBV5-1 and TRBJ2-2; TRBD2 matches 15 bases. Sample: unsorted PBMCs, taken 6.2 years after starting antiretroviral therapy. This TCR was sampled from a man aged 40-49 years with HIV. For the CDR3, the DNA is TGCGCCAGCAGCTTCCCGGGACTAGCGGGAGGAGACACCGGGGAGCTGTTTTTT. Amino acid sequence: CASSFPGLAGGDTGELFF.